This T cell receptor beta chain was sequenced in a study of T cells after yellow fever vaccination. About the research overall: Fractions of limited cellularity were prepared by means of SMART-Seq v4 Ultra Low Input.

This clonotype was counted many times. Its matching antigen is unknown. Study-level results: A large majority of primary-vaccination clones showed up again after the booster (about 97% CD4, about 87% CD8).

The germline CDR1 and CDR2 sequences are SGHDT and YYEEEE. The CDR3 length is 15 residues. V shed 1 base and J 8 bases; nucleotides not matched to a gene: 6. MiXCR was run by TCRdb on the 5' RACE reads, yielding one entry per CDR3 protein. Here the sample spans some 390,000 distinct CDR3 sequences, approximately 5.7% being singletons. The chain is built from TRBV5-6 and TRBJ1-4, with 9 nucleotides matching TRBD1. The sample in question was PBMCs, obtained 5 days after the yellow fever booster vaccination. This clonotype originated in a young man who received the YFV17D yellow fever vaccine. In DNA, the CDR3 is TGTGCCAGCAGCTTGAATCGGGACAGGGTCGAAAAACTGTTTTTT. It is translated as CASSLNRDRVEKLFF.